The 6 T cell receptor beta chains presented below share a single source sample, sequenced in a study of blood T cell repertoires in COVID-19. Only in-frame clones appear in the TCRdb table, and some are missing; sequencing was by immunoSEQ multiplex PCR. This table holds about 52,000 clones, around 85% found once. The sequenced sample was peripheral blood. The receptor source for this set is a woman of 80 years or more with COVID-19, enrolled during active disease.

The gene calls are TRBV7-3 and TRBJ2-1; 11 nucleotides match TRBD2. With V trimmed by 5 bases and J by 8 bases, 8 bases remained unmatched. This CDR3 region has 15 residues. Germline V gene data show CDR1 as SGHTA and CDR2 as FQGTGA. In DNA form, the CDR3 reads TGTGCCAGCAGCGAAACTAGCGGGAGTGTTCATGAGCAGTTCTTC. Protein sequence: CASSETSGSVHEQFF. The variable domain in full, with the rest retrieved from reference TRBV7-3 and TRBJ2-1, is GAGVSQTPSNKVTEKGKYVELRCDPISGHTALYWYRQSLGQGPEFLIYFQGTGAADDSGLPNDRFFAVRPEGSVSTLKIQRTERGDSAVYLCASSETSGSVHEQFFGPGTRLTVL.

V gene TRBV19 combines with J gene TRBJ2-5; 8 bases line up with TRBD2. Germline loops: CDR1 LNHDA, CDR2 SQIVND (reference sequence). The CDR3 covers 14 residues. V lost 4 bases, J lost 2 bases, and 3 bases stayed unmatched. The CDR3 sequence: CASSRTSRQETQYF. The CDR3 nucleotides read TGTGCCAGTAGTAGGACTAGCAGACAAGAGACCCAGTACTTC.

The chain joins TRBV28 to TRBJ2-7; TRBD2 matches 9 bases. With V trimmed by 3 bases and J by 6 bases, 6 bases remained unmatched. This CDR3 has 14 amino acids. CDR1 is MDHEN and CDR2 is SYDVKM in the germline V gene. For the CDR3, the DNA is TGTGCCAGCAGTTTTGGACTAGCGTCTGGCGAGCAGTACTTC. Translated: CASSFGLASGEQYF. The full variable domain, with the rest looked up from reference TRBV28 and TRBJ2-7, is DVKVTQSSRYLVKRTGEKVFLECVQDMDHENMFWYRQDPGLGLRLIYFSYDVKMKEKGDIPEGYSVSREKKERFSLILESASTNQTSMYLCASSFGLASGEQYFGPGTRLTVT.

The V call is TRBV29-1, the J call TRBJ1-2; D is perhaps TRBD1 (5 bases). The CDR3 is made up of 13 amino acids. The germline V and J ends were trimmed by 4 bases and 1 base, with 10 bases remaining between them. Germline V gives CDR1 SQVTM, CDR2 ANQGSEA. The CDR3 spells CSVVSGDNYGYTF. CDR3 nucleotide sequence: TGCAGCGTTGTGTCGGGGGATAACTATGGCTACACCTTC.

CDR3: CASSVGTGVTGELFF. Written as DNA, the CDR3 is TGTGCCAGCAGCGTCGGGACAGGGGTTACCGGGGAGCTGTTTTTT. The chain has TRBV9 and TRBJ2-2; 10 nucleotides line up with TRBD1. V dropped 2 bases and J dropped 5; count of bases not matched to a gene: 3. The CDR3 is 15 amino acids. Germline V CDR1 and CDR2: SGDLS, YYNGEE.

V usage is TRBV10-3 and J usage is TRBJ2-5; D is possibly TRBD1 (5 bases). CDR3 length: 15 amino acids. CDR1 ENHRY and CDR2 SYGVKD come from the germline V gene. Between the trimmed V and J ends, which lost 4 bases and 3 bases, there was a span of 15 bases. CDR3 DNA sequence: TGTGCCATCAGTGTATCCCCCGGACAAGAAGAGACCCAGTACTTC. Translated, it gives CAISVSPGQEETQYF.